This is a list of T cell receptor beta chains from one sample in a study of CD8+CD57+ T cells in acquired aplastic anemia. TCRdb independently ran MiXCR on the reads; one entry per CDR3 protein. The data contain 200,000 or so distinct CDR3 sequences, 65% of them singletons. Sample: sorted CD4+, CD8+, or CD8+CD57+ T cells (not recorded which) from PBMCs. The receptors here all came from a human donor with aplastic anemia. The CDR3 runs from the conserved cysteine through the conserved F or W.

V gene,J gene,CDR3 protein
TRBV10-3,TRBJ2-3,CAITSTDTQYF
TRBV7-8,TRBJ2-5,CASSEGTVAETQYF
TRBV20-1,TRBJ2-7,CSARGSLRPSNYEQYF
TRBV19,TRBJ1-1,CASIRNALNTEAFF
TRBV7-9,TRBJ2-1,CASSFQTSGPEQFF
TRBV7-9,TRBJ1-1,CASSQTGGVGTEAFF
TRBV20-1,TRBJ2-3,CSATRPGLDSDTQYF
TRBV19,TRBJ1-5,CASDGPWGSNQPQHF
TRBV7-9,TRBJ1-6,CASSLVAKTGGLDSPLHF
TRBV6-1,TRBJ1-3,CASSQGTGNSGNTIYF
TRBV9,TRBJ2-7,CASSEGGQAFHEQYF
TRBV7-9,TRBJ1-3,CASSHQQGISPSGNTIYF
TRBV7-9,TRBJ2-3,CASSLGLSTDTQYF
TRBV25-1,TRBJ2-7,CASSADLAGLDEQYF
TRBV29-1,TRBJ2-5,CSVRRDQETQYF
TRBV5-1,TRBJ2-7,CASSGRTGIRGYEQYF
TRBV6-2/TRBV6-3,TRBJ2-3,CASSTGGGATDTQYF
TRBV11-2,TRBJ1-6,CASSRTGYYSPLHF
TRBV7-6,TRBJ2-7,CASGSSYEQYF
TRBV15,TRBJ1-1,CATSRDHNTEAFF
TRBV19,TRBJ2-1,CASSAGQTTYNEQFF
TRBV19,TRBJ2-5,CASSLDGRGRETQYF
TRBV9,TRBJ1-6,CASSDRNSNSPLHF
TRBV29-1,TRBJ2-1,CSVEMSSVLIEQFF
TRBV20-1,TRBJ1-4,CSARDRTGAGEKLFF
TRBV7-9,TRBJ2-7,CASSQDRMTHYEQYF
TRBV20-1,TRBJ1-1,CSAIMNTEAFF
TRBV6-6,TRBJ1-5,CASNRANNQPQHF
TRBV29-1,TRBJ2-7,CSVSTGGERGQYF
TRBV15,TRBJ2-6,CATSRDPSGANVLTF
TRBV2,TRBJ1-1,CASSAAAGGNTEAFF
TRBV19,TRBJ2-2,CASSILRTGELFF
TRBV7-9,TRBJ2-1,CASCWGAGGYNEQFF
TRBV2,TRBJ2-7,CASSEGTSGSYEQYF
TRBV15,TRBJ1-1,CATSPPGTANTEAFF
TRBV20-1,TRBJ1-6,CSATVTRDSNSPLHF
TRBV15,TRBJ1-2,CATSRTVNYGYTF
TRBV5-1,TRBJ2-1,CASKGHLSGGEQFF
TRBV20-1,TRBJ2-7,CSARDLGTGGREQYF
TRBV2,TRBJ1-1,CASSVWAAEAFF
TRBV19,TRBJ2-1,CASSIAGPLISYNEQFF
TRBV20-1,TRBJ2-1,CSARDLTAEQFF
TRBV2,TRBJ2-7,CASSLGLFSYEQYF
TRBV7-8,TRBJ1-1,CASSPQQGMNTEAFF
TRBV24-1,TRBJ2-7,CARGLAGAYEQYF
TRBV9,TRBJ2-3,CASSVVKFPGGASTDTQYF
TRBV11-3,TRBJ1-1,CASTLDRANTEAFF
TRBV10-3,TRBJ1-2,CAISDRDYGYTF
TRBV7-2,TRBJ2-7,CASSLGAPSYEQYF
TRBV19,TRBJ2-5,CASSAPGGETQYF
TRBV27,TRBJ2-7,CASSPAPTGPAYEQYF
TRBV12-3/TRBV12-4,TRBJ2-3,CASSVEGGGSTDTQYF
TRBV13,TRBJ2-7,CASSSHSYEQYF
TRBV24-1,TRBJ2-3,CATSETGSQDTQYF